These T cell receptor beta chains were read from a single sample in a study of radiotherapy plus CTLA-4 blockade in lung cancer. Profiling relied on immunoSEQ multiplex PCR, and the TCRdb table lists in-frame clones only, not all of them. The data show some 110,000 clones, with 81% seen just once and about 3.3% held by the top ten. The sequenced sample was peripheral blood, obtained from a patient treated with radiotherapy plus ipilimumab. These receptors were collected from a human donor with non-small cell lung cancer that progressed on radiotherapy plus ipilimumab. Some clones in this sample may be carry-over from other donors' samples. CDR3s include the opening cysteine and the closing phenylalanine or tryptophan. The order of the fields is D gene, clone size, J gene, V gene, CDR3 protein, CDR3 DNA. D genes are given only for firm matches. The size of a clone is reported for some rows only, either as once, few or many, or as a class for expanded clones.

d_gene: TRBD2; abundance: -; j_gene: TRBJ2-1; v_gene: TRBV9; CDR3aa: CASSVIAGGFYNEQFF; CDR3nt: TGTGCCAGCAGCGTAATAGCGGGGGGCTTTTACAATGAGCAGTTCTTC
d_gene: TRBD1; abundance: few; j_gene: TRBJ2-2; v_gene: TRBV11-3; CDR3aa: CASSRNRGTGELFF; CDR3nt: TGTGCCAGCAGCCGGAACAGGGGTACCGGGGAGCTGTTTTTT
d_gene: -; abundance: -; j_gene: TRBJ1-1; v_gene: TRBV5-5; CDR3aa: CASSSPLTEAFF; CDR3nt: TGTGCCAGCAGCTCCCCGCTCACTGAAGCTTTCTTT
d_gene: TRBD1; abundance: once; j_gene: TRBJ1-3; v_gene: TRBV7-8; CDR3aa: CASSLGPRDRTIGAGNTIYF; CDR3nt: TGTGCCAGCAGCTTAGGCCCGCGGGACAGGACCATAGGGGCTGGAAACACCATATATTTT
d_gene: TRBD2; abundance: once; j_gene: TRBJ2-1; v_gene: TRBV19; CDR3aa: CASTSSGWGTSGGSYYNEQFF; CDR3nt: TGTGCCAGTACCTCATCGGGATGGGGGACTAGCGGGGGAAGCTACTACAATGAGCAGTTCTTC
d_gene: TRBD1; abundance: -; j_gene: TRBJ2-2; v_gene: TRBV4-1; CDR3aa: CASRDRGTGELFF; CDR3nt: TGCGCCAGCAGAGACAGGGGGACCGGGGAGCTGTTTTTT
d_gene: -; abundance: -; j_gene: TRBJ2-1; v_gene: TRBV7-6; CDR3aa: CASSYQRGGPNNEQFF; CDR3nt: TGTGCCAGCAGCTACCAAAGGGGGGGGCCAAACAATGAGCAGTTCTTC
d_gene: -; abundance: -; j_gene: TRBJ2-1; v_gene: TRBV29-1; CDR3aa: CSVEDPGEQFF; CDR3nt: TGCAGCGTTGAAGATCCAGGTGAGCAGTTCTTC
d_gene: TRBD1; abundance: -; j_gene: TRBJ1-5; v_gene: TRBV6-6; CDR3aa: CASSYTAGGRNQPQHF; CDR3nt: TGTGCCAGCAGTTACACGGCAGGGGGTCGAAATCAGCCCCAGCATTTT
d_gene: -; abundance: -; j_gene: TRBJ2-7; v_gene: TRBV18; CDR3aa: CASSRGSPSYEQYF; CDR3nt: TGTGCCAGCTCAAGGGGGTCCCCCTCCTACGAGCAGTACTTC
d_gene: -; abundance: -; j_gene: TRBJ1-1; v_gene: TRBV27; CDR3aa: CASFGLEGYGTEAFF; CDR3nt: TGTGCCAGCTTTGGATTGGAGGGGTACGGCACTGAAGCTTTCTTT
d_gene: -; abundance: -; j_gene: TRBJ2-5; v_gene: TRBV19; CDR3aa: CASSIGGMAETQYF; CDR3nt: TGTGCCAGTAGTATTGGGGGAATGGCAGAGACCCAGTACTTC
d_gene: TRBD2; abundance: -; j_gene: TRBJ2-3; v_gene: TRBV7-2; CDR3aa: CASSVPLTSGGNTDTQYF; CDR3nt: TGTGCCAGCAGCGTCCCCTTAACTAGCGGGGGGAACACAGATACGCAGTATTTT
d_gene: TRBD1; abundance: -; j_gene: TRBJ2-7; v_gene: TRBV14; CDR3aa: CASSQWDRSYEQYF; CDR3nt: TGTGCCAGCAGCCAATGGGACAGGTCCTACGAGCAGTACTTC
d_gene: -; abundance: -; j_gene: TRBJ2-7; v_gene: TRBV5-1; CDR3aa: CASSLGDFRGGEQYF; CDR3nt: TGCGCCAGCAGCTTGGGGGACTTTCGTGGGGGCGAGCAGTACTTC
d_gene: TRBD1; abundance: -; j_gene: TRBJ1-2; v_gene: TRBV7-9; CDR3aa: CASSTGQGTNYGYTF; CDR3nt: TGTGCCAGCAGCACCGGACAGGGGACTAACTATGGCTACACCTTC
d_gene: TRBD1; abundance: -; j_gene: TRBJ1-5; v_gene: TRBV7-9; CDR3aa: CASSTGTASNQPQHF; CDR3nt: TGTGCCAGCAGCACCGGGACAGCTAGCAATCAGCCCCAGCATTTT
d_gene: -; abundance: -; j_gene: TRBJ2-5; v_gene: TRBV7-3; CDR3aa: CASSLVGWGLETQYF; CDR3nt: TGTGCCAGCAGCTTAGTCGGTTGGGGGCTTGAGACCCAGTACTTC
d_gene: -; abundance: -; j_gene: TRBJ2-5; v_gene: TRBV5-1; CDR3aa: CASTLQGFGETQYF; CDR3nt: TGCGCCAGCACCCTTCAGGGATTCGGAGAGACCCAGTACTTC
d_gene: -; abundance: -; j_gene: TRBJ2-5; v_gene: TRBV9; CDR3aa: CASSVASRSPQETQYF; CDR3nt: TGTGCCAGCAGCGTAGCTTCCAGGTCGCCCCAAGAGACCCAGTACTTC
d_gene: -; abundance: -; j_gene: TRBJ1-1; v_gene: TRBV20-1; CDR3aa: CRAANTEAFF; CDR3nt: TGCAGGGCAGCGAACACTGAAGCTTTCTTT
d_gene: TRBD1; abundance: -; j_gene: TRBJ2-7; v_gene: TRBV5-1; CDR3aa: CASSPQGIYEQYF; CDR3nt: TGCGCCAGCAGCCCACAGGGGATCTACGAGCAGTACTTC
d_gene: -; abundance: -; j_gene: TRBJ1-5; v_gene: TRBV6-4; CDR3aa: CASSDYNLHPRHF; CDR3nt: TGTGCCAGCAGTGACTACAACTTACACCCCCGGCATTTT
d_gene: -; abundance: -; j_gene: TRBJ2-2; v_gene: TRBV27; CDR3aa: CASSRQLTNTGELFF; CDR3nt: TGTGCCAGCAGCCGACAGCTAACGAACACCGGGGAGCTGTTTTTT
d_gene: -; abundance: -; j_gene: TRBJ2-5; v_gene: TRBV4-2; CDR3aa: CASSLPGGSETQYF; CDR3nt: TGTGCCAGCAGCCTTCCCGGGGGCTCGGAGACCCAGTACTTC
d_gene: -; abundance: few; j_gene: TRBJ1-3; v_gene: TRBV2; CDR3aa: CASRQEVANTIYF; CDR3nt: TGTGCCAGCAGGCAGGAGGTGGCAAACACCATATATTTT
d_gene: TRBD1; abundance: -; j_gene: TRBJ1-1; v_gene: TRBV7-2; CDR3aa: CASSLVGTGDTEAFF; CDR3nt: TGTGCCAGCAGCTTAGTTGGGACAGGGGACACTGAAGCTTTCTTT
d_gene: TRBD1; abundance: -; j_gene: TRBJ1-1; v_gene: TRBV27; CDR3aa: CASAGVRGHTEAFF; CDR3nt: TGTGCCAGTGCTGGGGTGAGGGGGCACACTGAAGCTTTCTTT
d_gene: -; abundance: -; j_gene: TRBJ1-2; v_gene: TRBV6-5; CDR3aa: CASSYRTIAGGYTF; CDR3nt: TGTGCCAGCAGTTATCGTACAATTGCTGGTGGCTACACCTTC
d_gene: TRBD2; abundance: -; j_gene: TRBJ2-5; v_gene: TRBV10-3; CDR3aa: CAISPTSGFQETQYF; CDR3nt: TGTGCCATCAGTCCGACTAGCGGGTTCCAAGAGACCCAGTACTTC
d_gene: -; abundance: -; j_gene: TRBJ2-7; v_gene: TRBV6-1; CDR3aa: CASSELRGSLRYF; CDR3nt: TGTGCCAGCAGTGAATTAAGGGGCAGCCTCAGGTACTTC
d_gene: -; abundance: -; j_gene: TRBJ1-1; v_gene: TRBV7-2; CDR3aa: CASSLASGTEAFF; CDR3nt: TGTGCCAGCAGCTTAGCCAGTGGCACTGAAGCTTTCTTT
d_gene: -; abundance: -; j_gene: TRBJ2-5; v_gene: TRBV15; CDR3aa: CATSRGALRVYETQYF; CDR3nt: TGTGCCACCAGCAGAGGGGCCCTTCGGGTATATGAGACCCAGTACTTC
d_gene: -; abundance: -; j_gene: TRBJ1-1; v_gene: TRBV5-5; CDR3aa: CASNPSLLNTEAFF; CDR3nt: TGTGCCAGCAACCCATCACTGTTGAACACTGAAGCTTTCTTT
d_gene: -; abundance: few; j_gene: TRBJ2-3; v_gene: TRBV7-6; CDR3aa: CASSSFRTAAPSYPNTQYF; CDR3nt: TGTGCCAGCAGCTCGTTTAGGACTGCGGCCCCGTCGTACCCCAATACGCAGTATTTT
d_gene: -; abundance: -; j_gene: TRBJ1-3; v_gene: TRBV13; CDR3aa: CASSQLSGNTIYF; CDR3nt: TGTGCCAGCAGCCAACTCTCTGGAAACACCATATATTTT
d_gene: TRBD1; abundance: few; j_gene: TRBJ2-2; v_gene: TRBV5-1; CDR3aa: CASSQQGSNTGELFF; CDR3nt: TGCGCCAGCAGCCAACAGGGGTCGAACACCGGGGAGCTGTTTTTT
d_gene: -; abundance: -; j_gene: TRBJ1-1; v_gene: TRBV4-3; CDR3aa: CASSQDFLGGRGTEAFF; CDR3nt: TGCGCCAGCAGCCAAGATTTTTTGGGGGGACGGGGCACTGAAGCTTTCTTT
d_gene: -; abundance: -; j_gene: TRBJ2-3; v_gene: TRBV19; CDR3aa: CASSMRFVSTDTQYF; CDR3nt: TGTGCCAGTAGTATGAGGTTCGTTAGCACAGATACGCAGTATTTT
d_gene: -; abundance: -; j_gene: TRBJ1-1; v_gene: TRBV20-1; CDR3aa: CSAIRGTEAFF; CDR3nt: TGCAGTGCCATCAGGGGAACTGAAGCTTTCTTT